Sequencing of this T cell receptor beta chain was carried out in a study of blood T cell repertoires in COVID-19. Study details: Acute-phase and convalescent COVID-19 samples originated in the United States, Italy and Spain. PBMCs, B-cell-depleted T cells, or T cells provided the cDNA or gDNA that made up the material.

Original methodology: Amplification with reference gene primers provided the estimates of nucleated cell counts. The assay was immunoSEQ multiplex PCR, and TCRdb's table has in-frame clones only and misses some. V, J and clone size were drawn from that table, and D and trimming were deduced from the DNA. This sample has some 77,000 clones, with 80% to 90% found just once. The CDR3 is made up of 17 amino acids. Germline CDR1 and CDR2: SGHDN and FVKESK. V gave up 1 base and J gave up 5 bases; unmatched junction bases: 7. The source material was peripheral blood. V usage is TRBV14 and J usage is TRBJ2-5; 13 bases align to TRBD2. The origin of this receptor is a woman aged 70-85 years with acute or convalescent COVID-19. The chain's CDR3 is CASSQGVLAGGLETQYF. DNA of the CDR3: TGTGCCAGCAGCCAAGGTGTACTAGCGGGAGGGTTGGAGACCCAGTACTTC.